The present T cell receptor (beta chain) was sequenced within a study of Ad26.COV2.S vaccination and SARS-CoV-2 variants. From germline, CDR1 is PRHDT and CDR2 FYEKMQ (reference sequence). Trimming removed 4 bases at V and 7 bases at J, with 8 bases between. The CDR3 consists of 12 residues. Treatment defined: around 19 received Ad26.COV2.S at low or high dose, single or two shots; roughly five received placebo; per-sample allocation not given. All samples were drawn on day 63, counting from the first vaccine or placebo injection. Its platform was an Ad26 vector, and its expressed antigen was Wuhan-strain SARS-CoV-2 spike. As for this clone: Its antigen remains unknown. Other nucleotide sequences in the sample specify the same CDR3.

Study results and caveats: Whether participants received vaccine or placebo, their non-spike TCR breadth was similar.

Produced via immunoSEQ multiplex PCR; TCRdb's table is partial and in-frame only. The table shows hundreds of thousands of clones, with 87% occurring only once. The sample consisted of peripheral blood, taken in a trial of Ad26.COV2.S vaccine versus placebo. The sequence was obtained from a person aged 18-60 years who received the Ad26.COV2.S COVID-19 vaccine or a placebo. The chain joins TRBV13 to TRBJ2-1; D gene ambiguous. In nucleotides, the CDR3 is TGTGCCAGCAGCTATGGTGGAAATGAGCAGTTCTTC. The encoded protein is CASSYGGNEQFF. Full variable domain (outside the CDR3, taken from reference TRBV13 and TRBJ2-1): AAGVIQSPRHLIKEKRETATLKCYPIPRHDTVYWYQQGPGQDPQFLISFYEKMQSDKGSIPDRFSAQQFSDYHSELNMSSLELGDSALYFCASSYGGNEQFFGPGTRLTVL.